These 17 T cell receptor beta chains came from one sample sequenced in a study of shared clonotypes between healthy human individuals. CD45RO-negative, CCR7-selected cells formed the naive CD8 fraction, which excluded terminally differentiated effector memory CD45RA+ cells. The protocol was immunoSEQ multiplex PCR, while the TCRdb copy is restricted to in-frame clones and leaves out a portion. Of under 2,000,000 clones listed, just under 95% are singletons. The sample comprised naive CD8+ T cells sorted from blood. The origin of the receptors is a man aged 18 to 29 in good health.

The chain uses TRBV18 and TRBJ1-2, with a weak D call TRBD1 (5 bases). The CDR3 runs to 15 residues. Trimming stripped 2 bases from V and 8 bases from J, with 18 bases between. Germline V gene sequence: CDR1 KGHSH, CDR2 LQKENI. In DNA, the CDR3 is TGTGCCAGCTCACCATTTGGGGGAACCGACGGAGGCTACACCTTC. Translating gives CASSPFGGTDGGYTF.

This CDR3 is CASSPTLDNYGYTF. In nucleotides, the CDR3 is TGTGCCAGCAGCCCGACGCTGGATAACTATGGCTACACCTTC. The rearrangement joins TRBV2 to TRBJ1-2, with D unresolved. CDR3 length: 14 amino acids. Per germline, CDR1 SNHLY and CDR2 FYNNEI. The ends were cut back, 6 bases at V and 1 base at J, with 12 bases in the middle.

This chain connects TRBV9 to TRBJ2-1, with TRBD2 identical over 13 bases. Unmatched junction bases numbered 9, after V lost 2 bases and J lost 10 bases. The CDR3 spans 16 residues. The germline V gene encodes CDR1 SGDLS and CDR2 YYNGEE. The CDR3 nucleotides read TGTGCCAGCAGCGTTTCAACTAGCGGGGGGGCCGACGAGCAGTTCTTC. It translates to CASSVSTSGGADEQFF.

The chain combines TRBV7-9 with TRBJ2-3, with 13 bases identical to TRBD2. Per germline, CDR1 SEHNR and CDR2 FQNEAQ (reference sequence). The CDR3 extends over 16 amino acids. J was trimmed by 6 bases and V by 5 bases; bases with no gene match: 8. The CDR3 here is CASSRTSGGLQDTQYF. CDR3 DNA: TGTGCCAGCAGCCGGACTAGCGGGGGCCTTCAGGATACGCAGTATTTT.

The CDR3 nucleotides are TGTGCCTGGAGTGAGGCAGATCGACAGCCCCAGCATTTT. Its protein is CAWSEADRQPQHF. The chain carries TRBV30 and TRBJ1-5; D remains unclear. The CDR3 consists of 13 residues. Trimming left V 1 base short and J 7 bases short, with 11 bases between. Germline CDR1 and CDR2: GTSNPN and SVGIG (reference sequence).

CDR3 DNA sequence: TGTGCCAGCAGCGGGAGACAGGGAGACTCCGATTCAAGCTCCTACAATGAGCAGTTCTTC. Its translation: CASSGRQGDSDSSSYNEQFF. The chain uses TRBV7-8 and TRBJ2-1; 7 nucleotides match TRBD1. J lost 0 bases, V lost 5 bases, and 19 bases had no gene match. The CDR3 runs 20 residues. Germline V lookup: CDR1 SGHVS, CDR2 FQNEAQ.

The gene calls are TRBV18 and TRBJ2-1; no definite D call. This CDR3 has 13 amino acids. Trimming removed 6 bases at V and 5 bases at J, with 11 bases between. Germline CDR1 KGHSH, CDR2 LQKENI. The CDR3 region is CASSLTIDNEQFF. In DNA form, the CDR3 reads TGTGCCAGCTCTCTTACGATAGACAATGAGCAGTTCTTC. Using reference TRBV18 and TRBJ2-1 for the parts outside the CDR3, the full variable domain is NAGVMQNPRHLVRRRGQEARLRCSPMKGHSHVYWYRQLPEEGLKFMVYLQKENIIDESGMPKERFSAEFPKEGPSILRIQQVVRGDSAAYFCASSLTIDNEQFFGPGTRLTVL.

The table lists this clone with a count of one. This CDR3 reads CASTTSGSDGDTQYF. For the CDR3, the DNA is TGTGCCAGCACCACTAGCGGGAGCGATGGGGATACGCAGTATTTT. This chain uses TRBV9 with TRBJ2-3, with 11 positions matching TRBD2. Trimming took 6 bases from V and 6 from J; bases not matched to a gene: 9. The germline CDR1 and CDR2 sequences are SGDLS and YYNGEE. CDR3 length equals 15 residues.

The chain is built from TRBV6-5 and TRBJ2-7, with a weak D call TRBD1 (7 bases). V was shortened by 2 bases and J by 4 bases, with 12 bases between the two germline ends. The CDR3 runs to 14 residues. Germline lookup yields CDR1 MNHEY and CDR2 SVGAGI. This chain's CDR3 is CASSYDREEYEQYF. In DNA form, the CDR3 reads TGTGCCAGCAGTTACGACAGGGAGGAATACGAGCAGTACTTC.

V usage is TRBV19 and J usage is TRBJ1-2; D is uncertain. Trimming removed 8 bases at V and 3 bases at J, with 13 bases between. CDR1 and CDR2 from the germline V gene are LNHDA and SQIVND (reference sequence). CDR3 length: 13 amino acids. The CDR3 loop reads CASSESGYYGYTF. The CDR3 DNA reads as TGTGCCAGTTCTGAGTCGGGTTACTATGGCTACACCTTC.

The chain is built from TRBV11-2 and TRBJ2-1; 10 positions match TRBD1. Germline-derived CDR1 and CDR2 are SGHAT and FQNNGV. The length of the CDR3 is 13 residues. Losses at the gene ends were 5 bases for V and 9 bases for J; bases not matched to a gene: 4. The CDR3 region is CASSPRTGGEQFF. Written as DNA, the CDR3 is TGTGCCAGCAGCCCGCGGACAGGGGGTGAGCAGTTCTTC.

This chain uses TRBV6-1 with TRBJ2-7; the match to TRBD1 covers 8 bases. With 4 bases clipped from V and 2 bases from J, the junction kept 7 bases outside the gene matches. CDR3 length equals 15 residues. Germline CDR1 reads MNHNS; CDR2 reads SASEGT. The CDR3, as DNA: TGTGCCAGCAGTGGGGGACAGGCGCCAACCTACGAGCAGTACTTC. Protein sequence: CASSGGQAPTYEQYF.

This chain links TRBV5-1 with TRBJ2-3; a weak D match, TRBD2 (6 bases). V was cut by 4 bases and J by 4 bases, with 22 bases left in between. Germline loops: CDR1 SGHRS, CDR2 YFSETQ. There are 17 residues in the CDR3. CDR3 sequence reads: CASSPGPTSSISDTQYF. CDR3 bases: TGCGCCAGCAGCCCCGGGCCAACTAGCTCAATCTCAGATACGCAGTATTTT.

The chain is built from TRBV7-6 and TRBJ1-4, with D unresolved. Germline V gives CDR1 SGHVS, CDR2 FNYEAQ. Trimming removed 5 bases at V and 3 bases at J, with 16 bases between. This CDR3 has 16 residues. CDR3 residues: CASSPVYTEANEKLFF. CDR3 coding DNA: TGTGCCAGCAGCCCCGTATATACTGAGGCTAATGAAAAACTGTTTTTT.

The J gene is TRBJ1-2, the V gene TRBV10-3, with TRBD1 identical over 8 bases. The CDR3 runs 13 residues. Germline-derived CDR1 and CDR2 are ENHRY and SYGVKD. Trimming cost V 8 bases and J 6 bases; bases outside gene matches: 8. CDR3 bases: TGTGCCATCGTAGGACAGGGAAAGGATGGCTACACCTTC. It codes for CAIVGQGKDGYTF.

Comments on this clone: Additional DNA sequences in this sample encode the identical CDR3. The chain carries TRBV6-5 and TRBJ1-1; tentatively, D is TRBD1 (5 bases). The V gene's germline CDR1 is MNHEY and CDR2 SVGAGI. Trimming stripped 0 bases from V and 0 bases from J, with 8 bases between. The CDR3 has 15 amino acids. The CDR3 DNA follows: TGTGCCAGCAGTTACTCCGCGGGGGTGAACACTGAAGCTTTCTTT. It translates to CASSYSAGVNTEAFF.

The chain links TRBV5-1 to TRBJ2-1; perhaps TRBD1 as D (5 bases). The germline CDR1 and CDR2 sequences are SGHRS and YFSETQ. Trimming pared 2 bases from V and 6 bases from J, leaving 18 bases between. There are 16 residues in the CDR3. CDR3 sequence reads: CASSLVGQGFRNEQFF. The CDR3, as DNA: TGCGCCAGCAGCTTAGTGGGGCAGGGATTCCGCAATGAGCAGTTCTTC. The full variable domain, with the rest looked up from reference TRBV5-1 and TRBJ2-1, is KAGVTQTPRYLIKTRGQQVTLSCSPISGHRSVSWYQQTPGQGLQFLFEYFSETQRNKGNFPGRFSGRQFSNSRSEMNVSTLELGDSALYLCASSLVGQGFRNEQFFGPGTRLTVL.